The next 14 T cell receptor beta chains were all read from a single sample in a study of T-cell memory formation after mild COVID-19. A single record per CDR3 protein comes from TCRdb applying MiXCR to the 5' RACE reads. The sample holds 350,000 to 450,000 distinct CDR3 sequences, under 15% seen once. Material for sequencing was PBMCs or a T cell subset sorted from them (not recorded which). The receptors were sampled from a young man who had mild COVID-19 (a few samples of this study predate the infection). Cell type and time point are not known.

This clonotype has more than one count but fewer than ten. The chain employs TRBV6-1 and TRBJ2-7, with TRBD2 as a possible D gene (5 bases). The CDR3 is made up of 11 amino acids. V was pared by 4 bases and J by 6 bases, with 7 bases between. Germline V CDR1 and CDR2: MNHNS, SASEGT. CDR3 loop: CASSARGEQYF. The CDR3 bases are TGTGCCAGCAGTGCCCGGGGCGAGCAGTACTTC.

Comments on this clonotype: A read error may account for a junction end that differs from germline. The genes are TRBV9 and TRBJ2-5; unclear D gene. Germline V gives CDR1 SGDLS, CDR2 YYNGEE. This CDR3 spans 13 amino acids. The CDR3 region has the DNA TGTGCCAGCAGCTCCGCACTTGAAGAGACCCAGTGCTTC. This translates into CASSSALEETQCF.

As concerns this clonotype: Just one base apart from a much larger clone, this may be a read error. V gene TRBV5-1 combines with J gene TRBJ2-7; 7 positions agree with TRBD2. Germline V CDR1 and CDR2: SGHRS, YFSETQ. This CDR3 has 14 amino acids. The CDR3 spells CASSFAGVSYDQYF. CDR3 sequence (DNA): TGCGCCAGCAGCTTCGCGGGGGTTTCCTACGACCAGTACTTC. Supplemented by reference TRBV5-1 and TRBJ2-7, the full variable domain reads KAGVTQTPRYLIKTRGQQVTLSCSPISGHRSVSWYQQTPGQGLQFLFEYFSETQRNKGNFPGRFSGRQFSNSRSEMNVSTLELGDSALYLCASSFAGVSYDQYFGPGTRLTVT.

As concerns this clonotype: It may be a read error: a sequence one base away is much more abundant. The V call is TRBV4-3, the J call TRBJ2-1, with 8 positions matching TRBD1. The V segment lost 0 bases and the J segment 3 bases; nucleotides outside the gene matches: 1. Germline lookup yields CDR1 LGHNA and CDR2 YSLEER. The CDR3 runs to 15 residues. The CDR3, as DNA: TGCGCCAGCAGCCAAGAACAGGGGGGCTACAATGAGCAGTTCTTC. It encodes CASSQEQGGYNEQFF.

This clonotype was recorded a few times. This chain links TRBV19 with TRBJ1-5, with D unclear. Trimming left V 1 base short and J 7 bases short, with 11 bases between. Germline CDR1 and CDR2: LNHDA and SQIVND (reference sequence). The CDR3 sequence is 14 residues long. The CDR3 nucleotides are TGTGCCAGTAGTATAGGCCCCCAAGGGCAGCCCCAGCATTTT. Its translation: CASSIGPQGQPQHF. The full variable domain, with the rest looked up from reference TRBV19 and TRBJ1-5, is DGGITQSPKYLFRKEGQNVTLSCEQNLNHDAMYWYRQDPGQGLRLIYYSQIVNDFQKGDIAEGYSVSREKKESFPLTVTSAQKNPTAFYLCASSIGPQGQPQHFGDGTRLSIL.

This clonotype was detected a few times. The V and J genes are TRBV25-1 and TRBJ2-7; D call uncertain. Looked up from germline, CDR1 is MGHDK and CDR2 is SYGVNS. This CDR3 has 14 amino acids. V was clipped by 0 bases and J by 7 bases, with 13 bases between them. CDR3 protein: CASSEYSLSPEQYF. The DNA for the CDR3 is TGTGCCAGCAGTGAATATAGTTTGTCCCCAGAGCAGTACTTC.

In its sample, this clonotype was seen a few times. The CDR3 loop is CASSQSPSRNEQFF. The CDR3 DNA sequence: TGCGCCAGCAGCCAATCCCCAAGTCGAAATGAGCAGTTCTTC. The chain is built from TRBV4-1 and TRBJ2-1; D remains unclear. The CDR3 is 14 amino acids. V was trimmed by 2 bases and J by 7 bases, leaving 12 bases between them. Germline CDR1 is MGHRA and CDR2 is YSYEKL.

A few counts support this clonotype. The V and J genes are TRBV7-6 and TRBJ1-2; TRBD1 aligns across 9 bases. Germline CDR1 SGHVS, CDR2 FNYEAQ. The J segment lost 3 bases and the V segment lost 5 bases, leaving 4 bases of the junction unmatched. The CDR3 extends over 14 amino acids. The DNA for the CDR3 is TGTGCCAGCAGCCGGGACAGGGATCACTATGGCTACACCTTC. Translating it yields CASSRDRDHYGYTF.

J is TRBJ2-7 and V is TRBV7-2; 7 bases are shared with TRBD1. Germline V gene data show CDR1 as SGHTA and CDR2 as FQGNSA. This CDR3 has 13 amino acids. After removal of 5 bases from V and 2 bases from J, the junction contained 3 bases not matched to a gene. DNA of the CDR3: TGTGCCAGCAGCGTCGACAGGGCCTACGAGCAGTACTTC. It translates to CASSVDRAYEQYF.

The V gene is TRBV6-5, the J gene TRBJ1-3; 7 bases line up with TRBD1. In germline, CDR1 is MNHEY, CDR2 SVGAGI. The CDR3 length is 14 residues. V lost 5 bases and J lost 1; bases outside the gene matches: 2. CDR3 amino acids: CASSPTGSGNTIYF. The CDR3, as DNA: TGTGCCAGCAGTCCGACAGGGTCTGGAAACACCATATATTTT.

At least ten counts were recorded for this clonotype. The chain joins TRBV12-3 or TRBV12-4 to TRBJ2-3; no reliable D call. The CDR3 contains 12 residues. Trimming took off 8 bases at V and 2 bases at J, with 8 bases between the two ends. CDR3 in amino acids: CASGRYTDTQYF. In DNA, the CDR3 is TGTGCCAGCGGCCGATACACAGATACGCAGTATTTT.

This clonotype showed up just a few times. This chain links TRBV20-1 with TRBJ2-7; D is unclear. V lost 6 bases and J lost 4, with 16 bases in between. Germline V gives CDR1 DFQATT, CDR2 SNEGSKA (reference sequence). CDR3 length: 13 residues. The CDR3 spells CSALHPVLYEQYV. The CDR3 nucleotides are TGCAGTGCCCTCCACCCAGTGCTATACGAGCAGTACGTC.

A few counts support this clonotype. The chain carries TRBV12-3 or TRBV12-4 and TRBJ1-2, with a possible D match to TRBD1 (6 bases). Between the trimmed V and J ends, which lost 6 bases and 6 bases, there was a span of 20 bases. The CDR3 has 15 residues. The CDR3 sequence: CASRVPGRGKDGYTF. The CDR3 DNA sequence: TGTGCCAGCAGGGTGCCCGGCAGGGGAAAAGATGGCTACACCTTC.

This chain joins TRBV19 and TRBJ1-3; D remains unclear. Germline V lookup: CDR1 LNHDA, CDR2 SQIVND (reference sequence). Trimming shortened V by 8 bases and J by 0 bases, and 8 bases separated the two germline ends. This CDR3 has 13 residues. This CDR3 is CASGRSSGNTIYF. The CDR3 nucleotides are TGTGCCAGTGGAAGGAGCTCTGGAAACACCATATATTTT.